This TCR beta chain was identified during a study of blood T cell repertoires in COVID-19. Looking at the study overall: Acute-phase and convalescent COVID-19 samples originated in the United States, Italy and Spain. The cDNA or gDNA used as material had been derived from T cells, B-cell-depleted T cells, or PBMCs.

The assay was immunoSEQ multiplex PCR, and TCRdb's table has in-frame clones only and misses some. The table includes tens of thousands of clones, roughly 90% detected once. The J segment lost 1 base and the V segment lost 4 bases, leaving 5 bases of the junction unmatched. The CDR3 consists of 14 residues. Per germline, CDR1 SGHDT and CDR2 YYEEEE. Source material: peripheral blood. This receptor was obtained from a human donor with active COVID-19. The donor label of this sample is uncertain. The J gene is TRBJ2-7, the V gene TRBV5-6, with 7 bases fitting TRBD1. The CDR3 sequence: CASSQIQGSYEQYF. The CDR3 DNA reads TGTGCCAGCAGCCAAATACAGGGGTCCTACGAGCAGTACTTC.